The entry below describes one TCR beta chain. The antigen is unknown. The source of the sample is a study of T cell responses to AZD1222 COVID-19 vaccine. The study's findings and limits: White British donors predominated, females outnumbered males, and clonal diversity was possibly underestimated. Spike as a whole was targeted by vaccine-associated CD4 TCRs, dominant at 160-218 and 743-854. Reportedly, nearly half the spike-specific TCRs target unmutated variant regions. Vaccination with two AZD1222 doses was followed by a rise in Spike-specific TCR breadth and depth.

TCRdb's table, derived via immunoSEQ multiplex PCR, lists solely in-frame clones and lacks some. Here the sample table reports around 150,000 clones. CDR3 length: 16 residues. CDR1 MNHNS and CDR2 SASEGT come from the germline V gene. V dropped 2 bases and J dropped 5 bases, with 13 bases sitting between them. Sequencing was done on a sample of peripheral blood. V and J are TRBV6-1 and TRBJ1-6, with a tentative D call TRBD1 (6 bases). The source of this sequence is an adult in good health. CDR3 in amino acids: CASSERGGPDNSPLHF. The CDR3 bases are TGTGCCAGCAGTGAAAGGGGGGGACCGGATAATTCACCCCTCCACTTT.